This T cell receptor beta chain was obtained from a study of molecular identifiers for immune sequencing clone quantification. This clonotype has ten or more counts. TCRdb analysed the PCR reads with MiXCR anew, one entry per CDR3 protein. The sample yields 60,000 to 70,000 distinct CDR3 sequences, less than 20% seen once. The sequenced material came from naive CD8+ T cells from blood, with Jurkat cell RNA spiked in. Subset reported: FACS-sorted CD8+CD4-CCR7+CD45RA+ naive T cells. The TCR originated in a human donor in good health. Some libraries in this study had Jurkat cell RNA spiked in.

CDR3 region: CASSAIYSGANVLTF. The CDR3 bases are TGTGCCAGTAGTGCCATTTACTCTGGGGCCAACGTCCTGACTTTC. This chain uses TRBV19 with TRBJ2-6; D is unresolved. The CDR3 totals 15 residues. Deletions cut 5 bases from V and 0 bases from J, with 8 bases between. CDR1 and CDR2 (germline): LNHDA, SQIVND (reference sequence). Full variable domain (missing parts from reference TRBV19 and TRBJ2-6): DGGITQSPKYLFRKEGQNVTLSCEQNLNHDAMYWYRQDPGQGLRLIYYSQIVNDFQKGDIAEGYSVSREKKESFPLTVTSAQKNPTAFYLCASSAIYSGANVLTFGAGSRLTVL.